This T cell receptor (beta chain) was sequenced during a study of identifying expanded T cells in peripheral blood (dated by TCRdb to about 2019). Concerning the study at large: Technical replicates were generated by sequencing separate aliquots of the same genomic DNA pool, with four replicates compared pairwise. The study at large found these results: Variance in clone template counts between approximately 2-week samples significantly increased with total template count across all healthy donors. Across all healthy-donor time intervals, the beta-binomial model significantly lowered both the number of clones called differentially abundant and the false-positive rate. It was expected by the authors that biological variance in healthy repertoires might increase further over much longer intervals, such as months to years. Approximately 1.2 differentially abundant clones were flagged by the binomial model between technical replicates, whereas about 15 and 18 were flagged over about two weeks and four weeks, respectively.

Via the germline V gene, CDR1 is LGHNT and CDR2 FRNRAP. The cysteine opens and the phenylalanine closes a CDR3 of 15 amino acids. Left in the record is the CDR3 DNA by itself, 45 bases read in frame from the first base. V and J are truncated by 3 bases and 0 bases respectively, leaving an intervening sequence of 10 bases. This clone was counted once. No cognate antigen has been identified for it. Within one base of it there is no much larger clone, and no base qualities were kept. No immune events such as infections were documented for the healthy donors during the collection period. Time-dependent variance in a beta-binomial model of T-cell clone differential abundance was calibrated using healthy-donor blood repertoires as a training cohort. The training cohort was composed of some ten healthy donors, 3 female and 7 male. On average the donors were around 41 years old, and their ages spanned roughly 25 to 65 years. Whole blood was collected from each healthy donor at three time points spaced about 14 days apart and obtained from a commercial supplier. For immunosequencing, genomic DNA was extracted from unsorted whole blood.

TCRbeta CDR3 regions were profiled by bias-controlled multiplex PCR amplification of genomic DNA with the immunoSEQ Assay. The authors' pipeline ran thus. The absolute abundance of each unique TCRbeta CDR3 region was quantified after sequences were collapsed and filtered. Two models were used to test differential abundance: a binomial model (Fisher-equivalent) and a beta-binomial model that adds time-dependent variance fitted from healthy donors. Clones with fewer than 5 combined templates were removed, and differential abundance was called for clones with a Benjamini-Hochberg FDR below 0.01. The form v = (b*log(k)+a)^2 was used to model beta-binomial variance as a function of total template count across the two samples. Here the immuneACCESS table is served through TCRdb, limited to in-frame sequences with V and J called. Missing clones are a known gap in these copies; in checked studies unresolved V genes cover under half, and the rest lacks a known reason. V, J and clone size are those of that table, while D and trimming were read from the DNA. This sample lists 120,000 or so clones; 84% were detected once. The ten most abundant clones make up 3.3% of the sample.

Sample: blood. This receptor was obtained from a person aged 18 to 69 in good health. The sequence is built from TRBV12-5 and TRBJ2-3; the D gene is perhaps TRBD1, from 6 matching bases. The CDR3 in this case is CASGFVQGSTDTQYF. The DNA sequence is TGTGCTAGTGGTTTTGTACAGGGAAGCACAGATACGCAGTATTTT.